These 11 T cell receptor beta chains came from one sample sequenced in a study of cytomegalovirus exposure and HLA in healthy donors (dated by TCRdb to 2017 to 2019). The library was produced with the immunoSEQ multiplex PCR assay. For the multiplex PCR, a mixture combining 60 forward primers for TCR Vbeta segments and 13 reverse primers for TCR Jbeta segments was used. TCRdb limited this immuneACCESS table to in-frame rearrangements with V and J called. A share of clones is missing; checked studies link under half to unresolved V genes, and the rest is unexplained. The table for this sample lists about 300,000 clones; just over 85% of them were counted only once. Around 3.7% of the sample goes to the ten largest clones. The sequenced sample was PBMCs. The receptors derive from a man between 40 and 49 years old in good health and CMV-seropositive.

V is TRBV5-1 and J is TRBJ2-7; 8 bases line up with TRBD2. The CDR3 totals 15 residues. Germline CDR1 is SGHRS and CDR2 is YFSETQ. The V and J ends lost 6 bases and 3 bases, in that order; junction bases with no gene match: 11. The CDR3 nucleotides read TGCGCCAGCAAACTCGGGAGGGGTGGAAGCTACGAGCAGTACTTC. Translation gives CASKLGRGGSYEQYF.

The chain combines TRBV7-9 with TRBJ2-1; no clear D. There are 15 residues in the CDR3. The V and J ends lost 5 bases and 0 bases respectively, with 11 bases between them. Germline V CDR1 and CDR2: SEHNR, FQNEAQ (reference sequence). The CDR3 nucleotides are TGTGCCAGCAGCCGCGCTGCGAGCTCCTACAATGAGCAGTTCTTC. This codes for CASSRAASSYNEQFF.

The chain links TRBV11-2 to TRBJ2-7; TRBD1 agrees at 8 bases. The ends lost 0 bases at V and 2 bases at J; junction bases unmatched: 6. Per germline, CDR1 SGHAT and CDR2 FQNNGV. This CDR3 contains 16 residues. In DNA, the CDR3 is TGTGCCAGCAGCTTAGAACCGGGACAGGCGACCTACGAGCAGTACTTC. Translating it yields CASSLEPGQATYEQYF.

V is TRBV10-1 and J is TRBJ1-4; D call uncertain. Germline values: CDR1 WNHNN, CDR2 SYGVQD (reference sequence). This CDR3 spans 18 amino acids. V gave up 8 bases and J gave up 6 bases, with 28 bases separating them. The CDR3 reads CASAKRKRALLRDEKLFF. CDR3 in DNA: TGCGCCAGCGCGAAACGAAAACGGGCTCTTTTGAGGGATGAAAAACTGTTTTTT.

The chain links TRBV13 to TRBJ2-7; 14 bases are shared with TRBD2. The CDR3 spans 18 residues. In germline, CDR1 is PRHDT, CDR2 FYEKMQ (reference sequence). After removal of 3 bases from V and 3 bases from J, the junction contained 10 bases not matched to a gene. The CDR3 region is CASSFLGTSGRNGYEQYF. The CDR3 bases are TGTGCCAGCAGCTTCCTCGGGACTAGCGGGAGAAACGGCTACGAGCAGTACTTC.

The chain joins TRBV2 to TRBJ2-3; TRBD2 aligns across 7 bases. This CDR3 comprises 16 residues. Losses at the gene ends were 7 bases for V and 2 bases for J; bases not matched to a gene: 12. CDR1 and CDR2 (germline): SNHLY, FYNNEI. CDR3 nucleotide sequence: TGTGCCAGCAAGTTCCGGGACCGGGACTACACAGATACGCAGTATTTT. Protein product: CASKFRDRDYTDTQYF.

This rearrangement joins TRBV25-1 to TRBJ2-4; 12 bases line up with TRBD2. The CDR3 contains 16 residues. Germline V lookup: CDR1 MGHDK, CDR2 SYGVNS. With 4 bases clipped from V and 1 base from J, the junction kept 2 bases outside the gene matches. DNA for the CDR3: TGTGCCAGCAGTGGACTAGCGGGAGTGGCCAAAAACATTCAGTACTTC. Translated: CASSGLAGVAKNIQYF.

The rearrangement joins TRBV5-1 to TRBJ2-3; 7 positions agree with TRBD2. The trim removed 1 base at V and 0 bases at J, leaving 2 bases unmatched. CDR1 is SGHRS, CDR2 YFSETQ, per germline. The CDR3 consists of 15 residues. CDR3 sequence reads: CASSLTSVSTDTQYF. The CDR3 coding sequence is TGCGCCAGCAGCTTGACTAGCGTAAGCACAGATACGCAGTATTTT.

The chain is built from TRBV15 and TRBJ1-3; 7 bases align to TRBD1. Germline lookup yields CDR1 LNHNV and CDR2 YYDKDF (reference sequence). V lost 3 bases to trimming and J lost 4 bases; unmatched junction nucleotides: 6. The CDR3 sequence is 15 residues long. CDR3 in amino acids: CATSSRTGAGNTIYF. The CDR3 DNA is TGTGCCACCAGCAGCCGTACAGGGGCAGGAAACACCATATATTTT.

The V and J genes are TRBV27 and TRBJ2-1, with 7 bases lining up with TRBD1. This CDR3 spans 18 amino acids. Germline V gene sequence: CDR1 MNHEY, CDR2 SMNVEV (reference sequence). The junction had 11 bases not matched to a gene; V was cut back by 1 base and J by 2 bases. The CDR3 loop is CASSLWNGFRGTYNEQFF. DNA for the CDR3: TGTGCCAGCAGTTTATGGAACGGTTTCAGGGGGACCTACAATGAGCAGTTCTTC.

V usage is TRBV2 and J usage is TRBJ2-2; a weak D match, TRBD1 (5 bases). Trimming removed 6 bases at V and 0 bases at J, with 11 bases between. The CDR3 extends over 15 amino acids. Germline CDR1 SNHLY, CDR2 FYNNEI. The CDR3 DNA sequence: TGTGCCAGCAGGGTACAGGTCGCGAACACCGGGGAGCTGTTTTTT. It yields the protein CASRVQVANTGELFF.